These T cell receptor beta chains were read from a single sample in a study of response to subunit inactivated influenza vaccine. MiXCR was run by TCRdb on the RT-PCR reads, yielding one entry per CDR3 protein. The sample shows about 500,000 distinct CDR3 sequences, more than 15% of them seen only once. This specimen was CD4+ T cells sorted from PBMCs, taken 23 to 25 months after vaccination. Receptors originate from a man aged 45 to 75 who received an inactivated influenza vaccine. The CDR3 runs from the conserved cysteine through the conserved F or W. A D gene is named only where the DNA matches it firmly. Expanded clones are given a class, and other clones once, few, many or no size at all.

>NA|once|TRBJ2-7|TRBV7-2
CASKQEDRAYEQYF
TGTGCCAGCAAACAGGAGGACAGAGCCTACGAGCAGTACTTC
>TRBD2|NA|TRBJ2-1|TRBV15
CATSIAGLKGNEQFF
TGTGCCACCAGCATCGCGGGACTAAAGGGCAATGAGCAGTTCTTC
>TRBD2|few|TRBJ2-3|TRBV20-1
CSGTSGSLTDTQYF
TGCAGTGGGACTAGCGGATCCCTCACAGATACGCAGTATTTT
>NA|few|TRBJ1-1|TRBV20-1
CSAGRGTEAFF
TGCAGTGCTGGTCGGGGCACTGAAGCTTTCTTT
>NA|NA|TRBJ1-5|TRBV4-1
CASSQGWGDQPQHF
TGCGCCAGCAGCCAAGGTTGGGGGGATCAGCCCCAGCATTTT
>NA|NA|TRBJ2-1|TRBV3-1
CASSQDEGKQFF
TGTGCCAGCAGCCAAGATGAGGGAAAGCAGTTCTTC
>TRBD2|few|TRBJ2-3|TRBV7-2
CASSKAWASGRADTQYF
TGTGCCAGCAGCAAAGCGTGGGCTAGCGGGAGAGCAGATACGCAGTATTTT
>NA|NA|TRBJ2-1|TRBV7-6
CASSAIYGPNEQFF
TGTGCCAGCAGCGCCATCTACGGTCCCAATGAGCAGTTCTTC
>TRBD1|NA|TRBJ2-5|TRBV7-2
CASSQDREEETQYF
TGTGCCAGCAGCCAGGACAGGGAGGAAGAGACCCAGTACTTC
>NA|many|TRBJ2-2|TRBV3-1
CASSQRGSTGELFF
TGTGCCAGCAGCCAGCGCGGATCCACCGGGGAGCTGTTTTTT
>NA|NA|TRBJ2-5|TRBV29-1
CSVEVSRETQYF
TGCAGCGTTGAAGTCTCCAGGGAGACCCAGTACTTC
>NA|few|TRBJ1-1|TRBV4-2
CASRSGQEMNTEAFF
TGTGCCAGCAGGAGCGGGCAGGAGATGAACACTGAAGCTTTCTTT
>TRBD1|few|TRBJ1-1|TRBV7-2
CASAEQGQGTEAFF
TGTGCCAGCGCTGAACAGGGACAGGGCACTGAAGCTTTCTTT
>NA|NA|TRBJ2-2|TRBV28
CASILGRNTGELFF
TGTGCCAGCATTCTTGGAAGAAACACCGGGGAGCTGTTTTTT
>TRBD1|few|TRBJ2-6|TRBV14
CASSQLFTGVPGANVLTF
TGTGCCAGCAGCCAGCTTTTTACAGGGGTCCCTGGGGCCAACGTCCTGACTTTC
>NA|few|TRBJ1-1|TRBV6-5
CASSYGAGRTEAFF
TGTGCCAGCAGTTACGGGGCAGGAAGGACTGAAGCTTTCTTT
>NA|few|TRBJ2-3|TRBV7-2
CASRTGISTDTQYF
TGTGCCAGCAGGACTGGAATATCCACAGATACGCAGTATTTT
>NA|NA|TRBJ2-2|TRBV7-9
CASSWEFTGELFF
TGTGCCAGCAGCTGGGAATTCACCGGGGAGCTGTTTTTT
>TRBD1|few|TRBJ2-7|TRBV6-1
CASRTTGLAYEQYF
TGTGCCAGCAGGACGACAGGGCTCGCCTACGAGCAGTACTTC
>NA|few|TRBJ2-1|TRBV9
CASSVKDNEQFF
TGTGCCAGCAGCGTAAAGGACAATGAGCAGTTCTTC
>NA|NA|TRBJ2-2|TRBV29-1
CSVDTTNTGELFF
TGCAGCGTTGACACAACGAACACCGGGGAGCTGTTTTTT
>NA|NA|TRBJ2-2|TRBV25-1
CASSLRQFTGELFF
TGTGCCAGCAGTCTCCGACAGTTCACCGGGGAGCTGTTTTTT
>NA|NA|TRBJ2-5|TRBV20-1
CSARGGTLGTQYF
TGCAGTGCTAGGGGTGGAACATTGGGGACCCAGTACTTC
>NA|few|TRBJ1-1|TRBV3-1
CASSQEWRTEAFF
TGTGCCAGCAGCCAAGAATGGCGAACCGAAGCTTTCTTT
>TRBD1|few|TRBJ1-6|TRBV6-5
CASSSRDRNYSPLHF
TGTGCCAGCAGTTCCCGGGACAGGAATTATTCACCCCTCCACTTT
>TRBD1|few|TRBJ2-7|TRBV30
CAWSGPGTGNNEQYF
TGTGCCTGGAGTGGACCCGGGACAGGGAACAACGAGCAGTACTTC
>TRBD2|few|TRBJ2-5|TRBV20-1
CSAIPVTSAGETQYF
TGCAGTGCTATCCCCGTGACTAGCGCCGGGGAGACCCAGTACTTC
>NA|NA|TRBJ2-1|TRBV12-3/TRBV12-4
CASSLISGINNEQFF
TGTGCCAGCAGTTTAATATCCGGGATCAACAATGAGCAGTTCTTC
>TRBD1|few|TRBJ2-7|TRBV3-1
CASSLPGQGKYEQYF
TGTGCCAGCAGCCTCCCGGGACAGGGGAAATACGAGCAGTACTTC
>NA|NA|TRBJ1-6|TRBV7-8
CASSLGTNSPLHF
TGTGCCAGCAGCTTAGGGACTAATTCACCCCTCCACTTT
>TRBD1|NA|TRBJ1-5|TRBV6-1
CASSGLPGQGDQAQHF
TGTGCCAGCAGTGGCCTACCGGGACAGGGCGATCAGGCCCAGCATTTT
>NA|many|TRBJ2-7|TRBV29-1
CSFRRGGEQYF
TGCAGCTTCCGCAGGGGCGGCGAGCAGTACTTC
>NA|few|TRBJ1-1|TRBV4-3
CASSQDRGGTAFF
TGCGCCAGCAGCCAAGATCGGGGAGGGACAGCTTTCTTT
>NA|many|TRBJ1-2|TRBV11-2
CASSFRSFSPSRRYGYTF
TGTGCCAGCAGCTTTCGCTCGTTTTCGCCCAGTCGGCGCTATGGCTACACCTTC
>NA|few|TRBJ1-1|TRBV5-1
CASSWAGGTEAFF
TGCGCCAGCAGCTGGGCGGGGGGGACTGAAGCTTTCTTT
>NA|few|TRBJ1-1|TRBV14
CASSQGAEAFF
TGTGCCAGCAGCCAAGGTGCGGAAGCTTTCTTT
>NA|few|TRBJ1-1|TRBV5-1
CASAARASRVAEAFF
TGCGCCAGTGCTGCAAGAGCATCGCGGGTCGCTGAAGCTTTCTTT
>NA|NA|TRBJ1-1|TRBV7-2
CASSPPTGNNIEAFF
TGTGCCAGCAGCCCGCCGACTGGCAACAACATCGAAGCTTTCTTT
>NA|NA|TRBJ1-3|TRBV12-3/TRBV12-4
CASSLGRPFSGNTIYF
TGTGCCAGCAGTTTGGGACGTCCCTTCTCTGGAAACACCATATATTTT
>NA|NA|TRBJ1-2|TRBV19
CASSTTGKYGYTF
TGTGCCAGTAGTACCACAGGGAAATATGGCTACACCTTC
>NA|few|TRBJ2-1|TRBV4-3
CASSLSRGAYNEQFF
TGCGCCAGCAGCCTCTCTCGGGGGGCTTACAATGAGCAGTTCTTC
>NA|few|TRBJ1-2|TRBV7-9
CASSSRENGYTF
TGTGCCAGCAGCTCCAGGGAGAATGGCTACACCTTC
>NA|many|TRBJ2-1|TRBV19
CASSIGGNEQFF
TGTGCCAGTAGTATTGGGGGGAATGAGCAGTTCTTC
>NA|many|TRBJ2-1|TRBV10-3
CAISEVLGGTNEQFF
TGTGCCATCAGTGAGGTTTTAGGGGGGACCAATGAGCAGTTCTTC
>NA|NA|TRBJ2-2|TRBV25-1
CASSETRYPRDTGELFF
TGTGCCAGCAGTGAAACGAGGTATCCCCGGGACACCGGGGAGCTGTTTTTT
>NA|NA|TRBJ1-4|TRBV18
CASSPPSGAREKLFF
TGTGCCAGCTCACCGCCCTCAGGGGCCCGTGAAAAACTGTTTTTT
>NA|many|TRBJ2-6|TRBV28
CASSSGTHRGANVLTF
TGTGCCAGCAGTTCCGGGACCCACCGGGGGGCCAACGTCCTGACTTTC
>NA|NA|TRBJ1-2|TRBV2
CASRATALAYGYTF
TGTGCCAGCAGGGCGACAGCGTTAGCTTATGGCTACACCTTC
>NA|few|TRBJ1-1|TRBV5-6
CASSSPAVNTEAFF
TGTGCCAGCAGCTCCCCGGCCGTGAACACTGAAGCTTTCTTT
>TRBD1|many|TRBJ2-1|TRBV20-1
CSVGQGSREQFF
TGCAGTGTCGGACAGGGGAGTCGTGAGCAGTTCTTC
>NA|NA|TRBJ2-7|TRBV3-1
CASSQVGPYEQYF
TGTGCCAGCAGCCAAGTTGGACCCTACGAGCAGTACTTC
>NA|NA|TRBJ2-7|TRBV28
CASSQRTYEQYF
TGTGCCAGCAGTCAACGGACCTACGAGCAGTACTTC
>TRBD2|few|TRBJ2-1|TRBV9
CASSVVTSGRASYNEQFF
TGTGCCAGCAGCGTAGTCACTTCGGGGAGGGCCTCTTACAATGAGCAGTTCTTC
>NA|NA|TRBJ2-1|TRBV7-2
CASSPIVVTEQFF
TGTGCCAGCAGCCCCATAGTAGTTACTGAGCAGTTCTTC
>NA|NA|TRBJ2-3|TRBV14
CASSRRGDRTDTQYF
TGTGCCAGCAGCCGAAGGGGCGACCGCACAGATACGCAGTATTTT
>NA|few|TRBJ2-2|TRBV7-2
CASRPGYPGELFF
TGTGCCAGCAGGCCCGGGTATCCCGGGGAGCTGTTTTTT
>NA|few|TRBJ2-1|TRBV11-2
CASSFLATTPYNEQFF
TGTGCCAGCAGCTTTCTAGCGACTACTCCCTACAATGAGCAGTTCTTC
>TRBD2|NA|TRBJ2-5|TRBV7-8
CASALAGPKETQYF
TGTGCCAGCGCACTAGCGGGACCGAAAGAGACCCAGTACTTC
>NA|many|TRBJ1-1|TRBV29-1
CSVEPRRDTEAFF
TGCAGCGTTGAACCTCGTAGAGACACTGAAGCTTTCTTT